The subject of this entry is one TCR beta chain. This sample was included in a study of T-cell reconstitution after alpha-beta-depleted transplantation in children. Preparing the TCRbeta library involved the use of unique molecular identifiers. One entry per CDR3 protein results from TCRdb running MiXCR on the PCR reads. The table has 700,000 to 850,000 distinct CDR3 sequences, around 15% seen once; the top ten hold about 5%. This CDR3 has 17 residues. Germline V lookup: CDR1 SGHRS, CDR2 YFSETQ. Trimming pared 3 bases from V and 4 bases from J, leaving 21 bases between. This specimen was PBMCs, mostly from graft donor cells, taken 360 days after TCRalphabeta/CD19-depleted stem cell transplant. The receptor comes from a male patient under 18 who had a stem cell transplant for acute lymphoblastic leukemia, so the T cells may come from the graft donor. This sequence joins TRBV5-1 and TRBJ2-3; D may be TRBD1 (8 bases). The CDR3 here is CASSSSLRTGRADTQYF. The CDR3 DNA sequence: TGCGCCAGCAGCTCATCTCTCAGGACAGGGAGGGCAGATACGCAGTATTTT.